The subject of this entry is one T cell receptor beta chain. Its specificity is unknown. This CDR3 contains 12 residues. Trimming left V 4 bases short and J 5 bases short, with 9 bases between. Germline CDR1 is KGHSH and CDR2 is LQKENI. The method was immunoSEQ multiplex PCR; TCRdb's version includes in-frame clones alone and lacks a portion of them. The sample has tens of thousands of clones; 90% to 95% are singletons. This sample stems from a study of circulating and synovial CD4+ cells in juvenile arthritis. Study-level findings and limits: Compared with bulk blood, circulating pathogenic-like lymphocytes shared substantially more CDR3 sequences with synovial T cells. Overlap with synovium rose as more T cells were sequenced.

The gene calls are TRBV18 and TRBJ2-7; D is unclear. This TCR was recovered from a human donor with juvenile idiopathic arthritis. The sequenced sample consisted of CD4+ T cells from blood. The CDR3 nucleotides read TGTGCCAGCTCACTTTACAGTGACGAGCAGTACTTC. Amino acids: CASSLYSDEQYF. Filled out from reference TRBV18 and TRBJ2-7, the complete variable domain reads NAGVMQNPRHLVRRRGQEARLRCSPMKGHSHVYWYRQLPEEGLKFMVYLQKENIIDESGMPKERFSAEFPKEGPSILRIQQVVRGDSAAYFCASSLYSDEQYFGPGTRLTVT.